This entry is about one T cell receptor beta chain. What it recognizes is unknown. The data stem from a study of cytomegalovirus exposure and HLA in healthy donors. Study-wide results and caveats: Common viral pathogens seemed to be connected with several of the most significant clusters, according to a later analysis. HLA-A and HLA-B allele assignments for most subjects were reportedly predicted accurately using TCR beta sequences.

The primer mix had 60 Vbeta and 13 Jbeta primers. Sequencing used immunoSEQ multiplex PCR; TCRdb keeps in-frame clones, though not all of them. The table records about 220,000 clones, over 65% of them present only once. The TCR originated in a man aged 18 to 29 in good health and CMV-seronegative. The sample comprised PBMCs.

CDR3 amino acids: CASSLSPSWTSGFQETQYF. In DNA, the CDR3 is TGCGCCAGCAGCTTGTCTCCGTCATGGACTAGCGGGTTCCAAGAGACCCAGTACTTC. The V call is TRBV5-1, the J call TRBJ2-5; 11 nucleotides match TRBD2. The length of the CDR3 is 19 residues. Trimming took 1 base from V and 1 from J; bases not matched to a gene: 12. CDR1 is SGHRS, CDR2 YFSETQ, per germline.